The source of this TCR beta chain is a study of cytomegalovirus exposure and HLA in healthy donors. About the research overall: The roughly 670 first-cohort repertoires shared a platform with the approximately 110 validation repertoires, as reported in a later analysis.

Whole-study findings and limits: It was reportedly the case that the classifier diagnosed cytomegalovirus status with high specificity and sensitivity. Most sequenced TCRs were rare (though some public TCRs occurred in many donors).

A word on this clone: Its antigen is not known.

This table comes from immunoSEQ multiplex PCR, and its TCRdb copy is limited to in-frame clones, with some not included. Of 150,000 to 200,000 clones listed, roughly 89% are singletons. The approximately 120-subject validation cohort, separate from the approximately 670-subject first cohort, included the donors. Sequencing used PBMCs. The TCR was taken from a woman under 30 in good health and CMV-seropositive.

The CDR3 sequence is CASASGTGALEQFF. DNA of the CDR3: TGTGCCAGCGCCTCCGGGACAGGGGCTTTGGAGCAGTTCTTC. The gene calls are TRBV11-2 and TRBJ2-1, with 10 positions matching TRBD1. CDR1 and CDR2 (germline): SGHAT, FQNNGV. This CDR3 spans 14 amino acids. V lost 8 bases to trimming and J lost 10 bases; unmatched junction nucleotides: 11. Based on the CDR3 plus reference TRBV11-2 and TRBJ2-1, the full variable domain is EAGVAQSPRYKIIEKRQSVAFWCNPISGHATLYWYQQILGQGPKLLIQFQNNGVVDDSQLPKDRFSAERLKGVDSTLKIQPAKLEDSAVYLCASASGTGALEQFFGPGTRLTVL.